The sequence of this TCR beta chain was determined in a study of glioma-infiltrating T cells. This clonotype occurred a few times. Its target is not known. Study results and limitations: Tissue-blood divergence was below expectation in non-neoplastic patients, above in gliomas.

Using RNA template, CDR3s of TCR alpha and beta were amplified with iRepertoire arm-PCR. For one-step reverse transcription and amplification, about 90-400 ng of tissue mRNA or PBMC total RNA was used. Using its own MiXCR run on the multiplex PCR reads, TCRdb lists one record per CDR3 protein. This sample has 100,000 to 150,000 distinct CDR3 sequences, with about 23% found just once. The material sequenced was glioma tissue, nonneoplastic brain tissue, or PBMCs (not recorded which). This sequence was found in a human donor with low-grade glioma or glioblastoma, undergoing nonglioma brain surgery, or in good health (not recorded which).

CDR3 residues: CASIRDRDLPEAFF. CDR3 nucleotide sequence: TGTGCCAGTATTAGGGACAGGGACCTACCCGAAGCTTTCTTT. The chain uses TRBV19 and TRBJ1-1, with 9 bases matching TRBD1. This CDR3 spans 14 amino acids. The germline gives CDR1 LNHDA, CDR2 SQIVND (reference sequence). Trimming at V came to 7 bases and at J to 8 bases, leaving 11 bases not matched to a gene.